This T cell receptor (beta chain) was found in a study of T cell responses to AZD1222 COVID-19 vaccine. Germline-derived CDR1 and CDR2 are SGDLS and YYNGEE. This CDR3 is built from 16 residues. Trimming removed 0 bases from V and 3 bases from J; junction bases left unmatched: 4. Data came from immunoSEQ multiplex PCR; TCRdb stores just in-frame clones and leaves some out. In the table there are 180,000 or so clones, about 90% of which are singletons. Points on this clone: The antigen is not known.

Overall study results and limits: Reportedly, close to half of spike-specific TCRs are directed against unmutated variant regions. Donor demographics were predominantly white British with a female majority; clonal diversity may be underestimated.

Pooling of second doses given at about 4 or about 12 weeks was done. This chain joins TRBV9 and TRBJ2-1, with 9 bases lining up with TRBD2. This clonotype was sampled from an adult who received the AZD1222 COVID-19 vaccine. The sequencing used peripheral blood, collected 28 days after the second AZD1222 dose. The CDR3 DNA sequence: TGTGCCAGCAGCGTAGGGGGGACTAGCTTCTACAATGAGCAGTTCTTC. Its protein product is CASSVGGTSFYNEQFF. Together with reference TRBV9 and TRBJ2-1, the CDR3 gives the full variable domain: DSGVTQTPKHLITATGQRVTLRCSPRSGDLSVYWYQQSLDQGLQFLIQYYNGEERAKGNILERFSAQQFPDLHSELNLSSLELGDSALYFCASSVGGTSFYNEQFFGPGTRLTVL.